This TCR beta chain was identified in a study of T cell responses to AZD1222 COVID-19 vaccine. Germline V lookup: CDR1 SEHNR, CDR2 FQNEAQ (reference sequence). This CDR3 is built from 15 residues. Between the trimmed V and J ends, which lost 4 bases and 4 bases, there was a span of 17 bases. Some clones are missing from TCRdb's copy, which holds only in-frame ones; the method was immunoSEQ multiplex PCR. The sample lists fewer than 120,000 clones, approximately 94% occurring once. Pooled in the analysis were second doses at about 4 or about 12 weeks. The sample in question was peripheral blood, obtained 28 days after the second AZD1222 dose. This sequence originates from an adult who received the AZD1222 COVID-19 vaccine. This rearrangement joins TRBV7-9 to TRBJ2-7, with D tentatively TRBD2 (5 bases). CDR3 in DNA: TGTGCCAGCAGCTCCCTCGGGGATGGGTATTACGAGCAGTACTTC. It translates to CASSSLGDGYYEQYF.